This T cell receptor beta chain came from a study of T cells after yellow fever vaccination. Across the study: The authors prepared low-cell-number fractions using SMART-Seq v4 Ultra Low Input. Study-level points and caveats: After the booster, approximately 96% of CD4 and about 90% of CD8 primary-response clones were re-detected.

Details on this clonotype: What it binds is unknown.

TCRdb recomputed calls from the 5' RACE reads with MiXCR, one row per CDR3 protein. The table includes hundreds of thousands of distinct CDR3 sequences, 18% detected once. The V gene lost 5 bases and the J gene lost 6 bases, with 17 bases spanning the gap. Germline assignment: CDR1 SEHNR and CDR2 FQNEAQ (reference sequence). The CDR3 spans 15 residues. This sample comprised PBMCs, obtained before the yellow fever booster vaccination. The V and J genes are TRBV7-9 and TRBJ1-5; unclear D gene. The receptor was derived from a man aged 18 to 29 who received the YFV17D yellow fever vaccine. In nucleotides, the CDR3 is TGTGCCAGCAGCGACCCAGAGCAGCGGGGTCAGCCCCAGCATTTT. Translated, it gives CASSDPEQRGQPQHF.